The TCR beta chain described here comes from a study of CXCR3-negative and CXCR3-positive naive CD8 T cells. General study results and limits: Greater hydrophobicity was found in TRB CDR3s of CXCR3-positive naive cells than of CXCR3-negative naive cells.

As for this clonotype: Its target is unknown.

Via 5' RACE with UMI labels, TRB cDNA libraries were prepared. TCRdb reprocessed the 5' RACE reads and reports one entry per CDR3 protein, with no DNA. This sample contains around 140,000 distinct CDR3 sequences. Germline-derived CDR1 and CDR2 are MDHEN and SYDVKM. This CDR3 region has 13 residues. The rearrangement joins TRBV28 to TRBJ2-1. The receptor was isolated from a human donor in good health. Some clones in this sample may be carry-over from other donors' samples. Sequencing was performed on naive CXCR3+ CD8+ T cells from blood. Described subset: CD45RO-CCR7+CD27+CD95- naive CD8+ T cells expressing CXCR3 (TNR3+). The CDR3 sequence: CASSLFRYNEQFF.